The 31 T cell receptor beta chains below come from one sample, sequenced in a study of T cells in women clearing cervical HPV infection (dated 2018 in TCRdb). Libraries were made using the immunoSEQ multiplex PCR assay. TCRdb obtained this table from immuneACCESS and retained in-frame rearrangements with V and J assigned. These tables miss some clones; where compared with another copy, unresolved V genes account for less than half of the shortfall, and the remainder is unexplained. This sample's clone table shows about 48,000 clones. The ten largest clones take up 1.5% to 2% of the sample. The sample consisted of blood buffy coat. These TCRs come from a woman aged 18 to 75 with a cervical HPV16 infection that either progressed to CIN3+ or cleared (not recorded which).

Worth noting for this clone: The read ends 3 residues shy of where the CDR3 ends; the end is completed using the germline J gene. The chain carries TRBV7-9 and TRBJ1-2; 9 bases match TRBD1. The germline V gene encodes CDR1 SEHNR and CDR2 FQNEAQ (reference sequence). This CDR3 comprises 14 residues. J lost 4 bases, V lost 0 bases, and 0 bases had no gene match. The CDR3 spells CASSLAGQGYGYTF. The covered CDR3 bases are TGTGCCAGCAGCTTAGCGGGACAGGGCTATGGC.

As to this clone: The CDR3 end is not reached by the read, which stops 3 residues before it; the germline J gene fills it in. The rearrangement uses TRBV18 and TRBJ2-5, with TRBD1 matching 12 bases. The germline gives CDR1 KGHSH, CDR2 LQKENI. The J segment lost 4 bases and the V segment lost 2 bases, leaving 5 bases of the junction unmatched. CDR3 length equals 16 residues. The sequenced part of the CDR3 DNA is TGTGCCAGCTCACCAACCGGGACAGGGGGCGGAGAGACC. Its translation: CASSPTGTGGGET. The full CDR3 reads CASSPTGTGGGETQYF.

The part of the CDR3 DNA that was read is TGCGCCAGCAGCGTAACAGGGGGTGGATATGAAAAA. It yields the protein CASSVTGGGYEK. The full CDR3 is CASSVTGGGYEKLFF. The chain employs TRBV5-1 and TRBJ1-4, with 8 nucleotides matching TRBD1. Read data end 3 residues before the CDR3 end; the end is taken from the germline J gene. V was pared by 4 bases and J by 6 bases, with 8 bases of the junction left unmatched. This CDR3 has 15 residues. Germline CDR1 and CDR2: SGHRS and YFSETQ.

Note on this clone: The CDR3 end falls 3 residues outside the read, so it is completed with the germline J gene. This chain connects TRBV20-1 to TRBJ1-6, with D perhaps TRBD1 (5 bases). Germline CDR1 and CDR2: DFQATT and SNEGSKA (reference sequence). The V end lost 6 bases, the J end lost 5 bases, and 8 bases lay between the germline ends. CDR3 length: 12 residues. The CDR3 protein is CSADRNNSPLHF. CDR3 DNA, as far as it was read: TGCAGTGCAGACAGAAATAATTCACCC.

Regarding this clone: The CDR3 end lies 3 residues beyond the end of the read and is filled in from the germline J gene. The gene calls are TRBV12-3 or TRBV12-4 and TRBJ2-5; a possible D gene is TRBD1 (7 bases). Between the trimmed V and J ends, which lost 5 bases and 5 bases, there was a span of 21 bases. This CDR3 comprises 16 residues. CDR3 DNA (partial): TGTGCCAGCAGTCAAACTCCAGGGGGGTACGTTGAGACC. Its protein product is CASSQTPGGYVET. From start to end, the CDR3 is CASSQTPGGYVETQYF.

Turning to this clone: The sequence runs out 3 residues before the end of the CDR3; the remainder is reconstructed from the germline J gene. V and J are TRBV19 and TRBJ2-2; D may be TRBD1 (6 bases). V was clipped by 4 bases and J by 4 bases, with 10 bases between them. The length of the CDR3 is 14 residues. Per the germline V gene, CDR1 is LNHDA and CDR2 is SQIVND (reference sequence). The CDR3: CASSTRGGTGELFF. The sequenced part of the CDR3 DNA is TGTGCCAGTAGTACCAGGGGTGGCACCGGGGAG.

Regarding this clone: The missing CDR3 end, 3 residues past where the read stops, is filled in from the germline J gene. This sequence joins TRBV20-1 and TRBJ2-3; 9 bases are shared with TRBD2. Germline V gene lookup returns CDR1 DFQATT and CDR2 SNEGSKA (reference sequence). The CDR3 is 14 amino acids. The junction had 11 bases not matched to a gene; V was cut back by 8 bases and J by 5 bases. The chain's CDR3 is CSTGGGALQDTQYF. CDR3 DNA, as far as it was read: TGCAGTACCGGCGGGGGGGCCTTACAAGATACG.

About this clone: The CDR3 goes on 3 residues after the read ends, and that part is filled in from the germline J gene. The chain carries TRBV5-1 and TRBJ2-7; D gene ambiguous. The germline V and J ends were trimmed by 5 bases and 3 bases, with 12 bases remaining between them. Per germline, CDR1 SGHRS and CDR2 YFSETQ. The CDR3 runs 13 residues. This CDR3 reads CASRRKVDYEQYF. The part of the CDR3 DNA that was read is TGCGCCAGCAGGCGGAAGGTGGACTACGAG.

Details on this clone: The observed sequence ends 3 residues before the CDR3 terminus, with the missing tail filled in from the germline J gene. V gene TRBV20-1 combines with J gene TRBJ2-7; D is possibly TRBD1 (6 bases). Germline CDR1 DFQATT, CDR2 SNEGSKA (reference sequence). This CDR3 is 15 amino acids long. The V and J ends lost 0 bases and 4 bases respectively, with 16 bases between them. CDR3 loop: CSARDYGTQLYEQYF. CDR3 bases read: TGCAGTGCTAGAGATTACGGGACACAACTTTACGAG.

As to this clone: The CDR3 end is not reached by the read, which stops 3 residues before it; the germline J gene fills it in. This sample includes further DNA sequences coding for the same CDR3. The chain carries TRBV6-1 and TRBJ2-7; D unclear. The germline CDR1 and CDR2 sequences are MNHNS and SASEGT. The CDR3 extends over 12 amino acids. Trimming pared 6 bases from V and 2 bases from J, leaving 8 bases between. CDR3 DNA, as far as it was read: TGTGCCAGCAGGGAAACAGCCTACGAG. Protein product: CASRETAYE. The complete CDR3 sequence is CASRETAYEQYF.

Comment on this clone: The read ends 3 residues early relative to the CDR3; the germline J gene fills the gap. This chain joins TRBV7-2 and TRBJ1-5; D call uncertain. V was clipped by 2 bases and J by 0 bases, with 2 bases between them. The germline gives CDR1 SGHTA, CDR2 FQGNSA. This CDR3 comprises 13 residues. The CDR3 sequence is CASSLHSNQPQHF. CDR3 DNA, as far as it was read: TGTGCCAGCAGCTTACATAGCAATCAGCCC.

With regard to this clone: Coverage ceases 3 residues before the CDR3 finishes, and the germline J gene fills in the end. The V call is TRBV5-5, the J call TRBJ2-7; 8 bases agree with TRBD1. Looked up from germline, CDR1 is SGHKS and CDR2 is YYEKEE (reference sequence). J was trimmed by 5 bases and V by 4 bases; bases with no gene match: 8. The CDR3 extends over 14 amino acids. Partial CDR3 DNA: TGTGCCAGCAGCCTCGTTGGGACAGGTCACGAG. Its translation: CASSLVGTGHE. The full-length CDR3 reads as CASSLVGTGHEQYF.

As regards this clone: Read sequence stops 3 residues before the CDR3 end, and the germline J gene provides the missing end. The V and J genes are TRBV29-1 and TRBJ1-1, with D perhaps matching TRBD1 (6 bases). CDR1 SQVTM and CDR2 ANQGSEA come from the germline V gene. The V gene lost 2 bases and the J gene lost 0 bases, with 13 bases spanning the gap. The CDR3 has 15 amino acids. The CDR3 protein is CSVEISQGLNTEAFF. Incomplete CDR3 DNA: TGCAGCGTTGAAATTTCTCAGGGGCTGAACACTGAA.

A word on this clone: The CDR3 end is not reached by the read, which stops 3 residues before it; the germline J gene fills it in. The rearrangement joins TRBV5-1 to TRBJ1-1; 7 bases are shared with TRBD1. The J segment lost 2 bases and the V segment lost 5 bases, leaving 6 bases of the junction unmatched. Per germline, CDR1 SGHRS and CDR2 YFSETQ. The CDR3 is 14 amino acids. The CDR3 bases that were read are TGCGCCAGCAGGCCGGACAGGAGAAACACTGAA. Amino acid sequence: CASRPDRRNTE. The full CDR3 protein reads CASRPDRRNTEAFF.

To note about this clone: The missing CDR3 end, 3 residues past where the read stops, is filled in from the germline J gene. The chain is built from TRBV7-9 and TRBJ2-1, with D tentatively TRBD2 (6 bases). CDR3 size: 13 residues. Trimming left V 2 bases short and J 7 bases short, with 9 bases between. Germline CDR1 reads SEHNR; CDR2 reads FQNEAQ (reference sequence). CDR3 amino acids: CASSLSGRNEQFF. CDR3 DNA, as far as it was read: TGTGCCAGCAGCTTAAGCGGGCGTAATGAG. Combining the CDR3 with reference TRBV7-9 and TRBJ2-1 gives the whole variable domain DTGVSQNPRHKITKRGQNVTFRCDPISEHNRLYWYRQTLGQGPEFLTYFQNEAQLEKSRLLSDRFSAERPKGSFSTLEIQRTEQGDSAMYLCASSLSGRNEQFFGPGTRLTVL.

Remarks on this clone: The read gets to within 3 residues of the CDR3 end, and the germline J gene fills in the rest. V gene TRBV2 combines with J gene TRBJ2-7; 7 nucleotides match TRBD1. The germline CDR1 and CDR2 sequences are SNHLY and FYNNEI. CDR3 length equals 15 residues. V was pared by 4 bases and J by 5 bases, with 11 bases of the junction left unmatched. Incomplete CDR3 DNA: TGTGCCAGCAGTGTGGACAGGCCCCAAGTTCACGAG. Protein product: CASSVDRPQVHE. The whole CDR3 protein reads CASSVDRPQVHEQYF.

On this clone: The read falls 3 residues short of the CDR3 end, and the missing part is taken from the germline J gene. The chain links TRBV6-2 or TRBV6-3 to TRBJ2-7, with TRBD2 as a possible D gene (6 bases). This CDR3 is built from 17 residues. Germline loops: CDR1 MNHEY, CDR2 SVGEGT. V lost 6 bases to trimming and J lost 2 bases, with 23 bases between them. The CDR3 protein is CASSGLKEIAAAYEQYF. The DNA read from the CDR3 is TGTGCCAGCAGCGGACTTAAAGAGATAGCGGCCGCCTACGAG.

On this clone: The read ends 3 residues shy of where the CDR3 ends; the end is completed using the germline J gene. The V gene is TRBV7-6, the J gene TRBJ2-5, with 9 bases that match TRBD2. The V gene end was trimmed by 1 base and the J gene end by 1 base; junction bases not matched to a gene: 4. This CDR3 has 16 residues. Per the germline V gene, CDR1 is SGHVS and CDR2 is FNYEAQ. The part of the CDR3 DNA that was read is TGTGCCAGCAGCTTAGTTAGACTAGCGGCCCAAGAGACC. Amino acids: CASSLVRLAAQET. The entire CDR3 is CASSLVRLAAQETQYF. Filled out from reference TRBV7-6 and TRBJ2-5, the complete variable domain reads GAGVSQSPRYKVTKRGQDVALRCDPISGHVSLYWYRQALGQGPEFLTYFNYEAQQDKSGLPNDRFSAERPEGSISTLTIQRTEQRDSAMYRCASSLVRLAAQETQYFGPGTRLLVL.

Note on this clone: Sequencing ends 3 residues short of the CDR3 end; the germline J gene provides the rest. This rearrangement joins TRBV7-8 to TRBJ2-7; D possibly corresponds to TRBD2 (5 bases). This CDR3 has 11 amino acids. In germline, CDR1 is SGHVS, CDR2 FQNEAQ. The ends were cut back, 5 bases at V and 5 bases at J, with 7 bases in the middle. CDR3 region: CASSEGHEQYF. The CDR3 DNA, read in part, is TGTGCCAGCAGCGAGGGCCACGAG.

As for this clone: Read coverage stops 3 residues before the CDR3 terminus; the germline J gene supplies the remainder. V and J are TRBV25-1 and TRBJ2-5, with TRBD2 matching 14 bases. V dropped 1 base and J dropped 4; count of bases not matched to a gene: 5. This CDR3 is built from 17 residues. The V gene's germline CDR1 is MGHDK and CDR2 SYGVNS. CDR3 sequence: CASSESQTSGRGETQYF. The CDR3 DNA, read in part, is TGTGCCAGCAGTGAATCCCAGACTAGCGGGAGGGGAGAGACC.

About this clone: The read ends 3 residues shy of where the CDR3 ends; the end is completed using the germline J gene. This chain connects TRBV7-6 to TRBJ2-5; TRBD2 matches 12 bases. Germline V CDR1 and CDR2: SGHVS, FNYEAQ. The CDR3 has 18 amino acids. V trimming: 5 bases; J trimming: 5 bases; junction bases outside the gene matches: 15. CDR3 sequence reads: CASSPPLASGGAEETQYF. CDR3 DNA, as far as it was read: TGTGCCAGCAGCCCCCCTTTGGCTAGCGGGGGGGCGGAGGAGACC.

With respect to this clone: The DNA ends 3 residues before the CDR3 does, and the rest of the CDR3 is filled in from the germline J gene. This sequence joins TRBV6-4 and TRBJ1-5; 10 bases are a match to TRBD1. V shed 6 bases, J shed 0 bases, and the junction held 11 bases outside the gene matches. From germline, CDR1 is MRHNA and CDR2 SNTAGT. The CDR3 extends over 18 amino acids. The sequenced CDR3 bases are TGTGCCAGCAGAGACAGGGGGCGCGGGGGGTATAGCAATCAGCCC. Translation gives CASRDRGRGGYSNQP. The whole CDR3 protein is CASRDRGRGGYSNQPQHF.

CDR3 DNA (partial): TGTGCCAGCAGCCCGGCGCTAGCTGATGAG. Its protein is CASSPALADE. The full CDR3 protein reads CASSPALADEQFF. The chain employs TRBV7-9 and TRBJ2-1; D may be TRBD2 (5 bases). The read stops 3 residues short of the end of the CDR3; the missing end is completed from the germline J gene. Per germline, CDR1 SEHNR and CDR2 FQNEAQ (reference sequence). This CDR3 has 13 amino acids. The V end was cut by 5 bases, the J end by 8 bases, with 13 bases between. The complete variable domain, with remaining parts taken from reference TRBV7-9 and TRBJ2-1, reads DTGVSQNPRHKITKRGQNVTFRCDPISEHNRLYWYRQTLGQGPEFLTYFQNEAQLEKSRLLSDRFSAERPKGSFSTLEIQRTEQGDSAMYLCASSPALADEQFFGPGTRLTVL.

Concerning this clone itself: The read stops 3 residues short of the end of the CDR3; the missing end is completed from the germline J gene. The chain combines TRBV19 with TRBJ2-7; 13 bases match TRBD2. This CDR3 comprises 14 residues. The germline gives CDR1 LNHDA, CDR2 SQIVND (reference sequence). The J segment lost 5 bases and the V segment lost 4 bases, leaving 2 bases of the junction unmatched. This chain's CDR3 is CASSSGLAGDEQYF. CDR3 bases read: TGTGCCAGTAGTAGCGGACTAGCGGGAGACGAG. Combining the CDR3 with reference TRBV19 and TRBJ2-7 gives the whole variable domain DGGITQSPKYLFRKEGQNVTLSCEQNLNHDAMYWYRQDPGQGLRLIYYSQIVNDFQKGDIAEGYSVSREKKESFPLTVTSAQKNPTAFYLCASSSGLAGDEQYFGPGTRLTVT.

Turning to this clone: The CDR3 end is not reached by the read, which stops 3 residues before it; the germline J gene fills it in. V and J are TRBV20-1 and TRBJ1-3; D unresolved. The V and J ends lost 4 bases and 4 bases respectively, with 17 bases between them. The CDR3 sequence is 15 residues long. In germline, CDR1 is DFQATT, CDR2 SNEGSKA (reference sequence). The CDR3 spells CSANNIMGGGNTIYF. Incomplete CDR3 DNA: TGCAGTGCTAACAATATCATGGGCGGGGGAAACACC.

Of note for this clone: Read data end 3 residues before the CDR3 end; the end is taken from the germline J gene. This sequence joins TRBV7-6 and TRBJ1-5, with 10 bases lining up with TRBD1. J was trimmed by 5 bases and V by 1 base; bases with no gene match: 8. This CDR3 is built from 17 residues. Germline CDR1 reads SGHVS; CDR2 reads FNYEAQ. The sequenced CDR3 bases are TGTGCCAGCAGCTTAGGTTTTGGGACAGGGGAGTATCAGCCC. Translating gives CASSLGFGTGEYQP. In full, the CDR3 is CASSLGFGTGEYQPQHF.

As concerns this clone: The CDR3 end lies 3 residues beyond the end of the read and is filled in from the germline J gene. The chain combines TRBV19 with TRBJ2-5, with no clear D. The V end was cut by 5 bases, the J end by 5 bases, with 12 bases between. This CDR3 region has 13 residues. Germline V gives CDR1 LNHDA, CDR2 SQIVND (reference sequence). CDR3 bases read: TGTGCCAGTAGTCCAGCGTTTATGGAGACC. It yields the protein CASSPAFMET. Given in full, the CDR3 is CASSPAFMETQYF.

Concerning this clone: The CDR3 goes on 3 residues after the read ends, and that part is filled in from the germline J gene. The chain recombines TRBV6-2 or TRBV6-3 with TRBJ1-1, with 8 bases that match TRBD1. CDR1 and CDR2 (germline): MNHEY, SVGEGT. The CDR3 covers 16 residues. The J segment lost 3 bases and the V segment lost 3 bases, leaving 9 bases of the junction unmatched. CDR3 DNA (partial): TGTGCCAGCAGTTATTCAGGGGGCCGTGGGGACACTGAA. Its protein is CASSYSGGRGDTE. The whole CDR3 sequence is CASSYSGGRGDTEAFF.

Concerning this clone: From the germline J gene comes the end of the CDR3, since the read stops 3 residues before it. This chain links TRBV7-6 with TRBJ1-1; D remains unclear. The CDR3 is 11 residues long. Germline V gene data show CDR1 as SGHVS and CDR2 as FNYEAQ. CDR3 amino acids: CASSPNNEAFF. CDR3 DNA (partial): TGTGCCAGCAGCCCGAACAATGAG.

As to this clone: Read coverage stops 3 residues before the CDR3 terminus; the germline J gene supplies the remainder. V gene TRBV20-1 combines with J gene TRBJ1-4; a possible D gene is TRBD1 (5 bases). The length of the CDR3 is 14 residues. Germline loops: CDR1 DFQATT, CDR2 SNEGSKA (reference sequence). V shed 6 bases and J shed 1 base, with 12 bases lying between them. The CDR3 loop reads CSAGLGGTNEKLFF. The covered CDR3 bases are TGCAGTGCCGGCTTGGGGGGAACTAATGAAAAA.

A word on this clone: Sequencing ends 3 residues short of the CDR3 end; the germline J gene provides the rest. The J gene is TRBJ2-3, the V gene TRBV5-1; 7 bases match TRBD1. The V and J ends lost 4 bases and 0 bases, in that order; junction bases with no gene match: 5. CDR3 length: 15 amino acids. Germline loops: CDR1 SGHRS, CDR2 YFSETQ. The chain's CDR3 is CASSRGQSSTDTQYF. CDR3 bases read: TGCGCCAGCAGCCGGGGACAGAGTAGCACAGATACG.